The clone carrying this T cell receptor (beta chain) was detected ten times or more. The V gene lost 0 bases and the J gene lost 6 bases, with 11 bases spanning the gap. This CDR3 has 15 amino acids. Germline V lookup: CDR1 LGHDT, CDR2 YNNKEL (reference sequence). The investigators amplified TCR beta CDR3 regions from RNA transcripts. The primer set for the first-round RT-PCR of the TCR CDR3 was HTBI. TCRdb processed the multiplex PCR reads anew with MiXCR; each CDR3 protein has one entry. The table lists around 500,000 distinct CDR3 sequences, 12% to 15% of them singletons. These data originate in a study of T cells in Graves' hyperthyroidism and ophthalmopathy.

This chain links TRBV3-1 with TRBJ1-4, with D possibly being TRBD1 (6 bases). This TCR came from a woman in her thirties or forties with Graves' hyperthyroidism. Sample: blood. CDR3 in amino acids: CASSQDGGAHEKLFF. The CDR3 bases are TGTGCCAGCAGCCAAGATGGGGGGGCACATGAAAAACTGTTTTTT.